The 8 T cell receptor beta chains reported below all come from one sample, sequenced in a study of cytomegalovirus exposure and HLA in healthy donors. The PCR had 60 Vbeta and 13 Jbeta primers. Sequenced by immunoSEQ multiplex PCR; TCRdb stores in-frame clones only, minus some. The data hold over 150,000 clones, with approximately 80% observed a single time. Material for sequencing was PBMCs. Source of these receptors: a boy younger than 10 in good health and CMV-seronegative.

CDR3 coding DNA: TGTGCCAGCAGCCAAGATACTGGCAGGGGGCGCAGAAAACTGTTTTTT. The encoded protein is CASSQDTGRGRRKLFF. This sequence joins TRBV4-2 and TRBJ1-4; 8 bases fit TRBD1. Germline V gene lookup returns CDR1 LGHNA and CDR2 YNFKEQ. V lost 0 bases to trimming and J lost 10 bases; unmatched junction nucleotides: 10. This CDR3 has 16 residues.

V usage is TRBV6-1 and J usage is TRBJ1-2; D not certain. V lost 2 bases to trimming and J lost 4 bases, with 5 bases between them. CDR3 size: 12 residues. Per the germline V gene, CDR1 is MNHNS and CDR2 is SASEGT. The CDR3: CASSEQVYGYTF. The CDR3 bases are TGTGCCAGCAGTGAACAGGTCTATGGCTACACCTTC.

The chain joins TRBV5-6 to TRBJ1-3, with D maybe TRBD1 (6 bases). The CDR3 covers 14 residues. Germline CDR1 and CDR2: SGHDT and YYEEEE. V was cut by 2 bases and J by 4 bases, with 10 bases left in between. As DNA, the CDR3 is TGTGCCAGCAGCTTACAGGGTAGAGGAAACACCATATATTTT. Translating it yields CASSLQGRGNTIYF.

The rearrangement links TRBV10-3 to TRBJ2-5; tentative D call: TRBD2 (6 bases). V lost 2 bases to trimming and J lost 2 bases, with 9 bases between them. CDR1 is ENHRY and CDR2 is SYGVKD in the germline V gene. CDR3 size: 14 residues. The CDR3 bases are TGTGCCATCAGTGAGCGGGAGCTACAAGAGACCCAGTACTTC. Translating gives CAISERELQETQYF.

This chain joins TRBV14 and TRBJ1-1; 7 nucleotides agree with TRBD1. Trimming took 4 bases from V and 6 from J; bases not matched to a gene: 5. Germline V CDR1 and CDR2: SGHDN, FVKESK. The CDR3 totals 13 residues. The CDR3 region has the DNA TGTGCCAGCAGCCTTGACAGGGACTCTGAAGCTTTCTTT. Amino acids: CASSLDRDSEAFF. The whole variable domain, remainder taken from reference TRBV14 and TRBJ1-1, is EAGVTQFPSHSVIEKGQTVTLRCDPISGHDNLYWYRRVMGKEIKFLLHFVKESKQDESGMPNNRFLAERTGGTYSTLKVQPAELEDSGVYFCASSLDRDSEAFFGQGTRLTVV.

The gene calls are TRBV19 and TRBJ1-2, with 9 bases fitting TRBD1. There are 15 residues in the CDR3. The germline V gene encodes CDR1 LNHDA and CDR2 SQIVND (reference sequence). After removal of 6 bases from V and 5 bases from J, the junction contained 10 bases not matched to a gene. CDR3 in amino acids: CASSPGTGREYGYTF. The CDR3 region has the DNA TGTGCCAGTAGCCCCGGGACAGGGAGAGAATATGGCTACACCTTC.

The rearrangement joins TRBV29-1 to TRBJ2-5, with 11 bases identical to TRBD1. J was trimmed by 4 bases and V by 3 bases; bases with no gene match: 1. Germline V gives CDR1 SQVTM, CDR2 ANQGSEA. The length of the CDR3 is 13 residues. CDR3 residues: CSVEGTGGETQYF. DNA of the CDR3: TGCAGCGTTGAGGGGACAGGGGGAGAGACCCAGTACTTC.

This clone has only a few counts. The V call is TRBV10-3, the J call TRBJ2-5; 11 bases are shared with TRBD2. The V segment lost 6 bases and the J segment 4 bases; nucleotides outside the gene matches: 4. Per germline, CDR1 ENHRY and CDR2 SYGVKD. The CDR3 runs 14 residues. This chain's CDR3 is CAISATSGVETQYF. The CDR3 nucleotides are TGTGCCATCAGCGCGACTAGCGGGGTAGAGACCCAGTACTTC.